These 5 T cell receptor beta chains were all obtained from the same sample, sequenced in a study of T-cell reconstitution after alpha-beta-depleted transplantation in children. Preparation of the TCRbeta library used unique molecular identifiers. Using its own MiXCR run on the PCR reads, TCRdb lists one record per CDR3 protein. Of 140,000 to 150,000 distinct CDR3 sequences listed, about 9% are singletons. Material: PBMCs, mostly from graft donor cells, obtained 180 days after TCRalphabeta/CD19-depleted stem cell transplant. The receptor source for this set is a female patient under 10 years old who had a stem cell transplant for congenital amegakaryocytic thrombocytopenia, so the T cells may come from the graft donor.

This clonotype occurred many times. This rearrangement joins TRBV30 to TRBJ2-1; 9 nucleotides match TRBD2. Germline-derived CDR1 and CDR2 are GTSNPN and SVGIG (reference sequence). The CDR3 runs to 15 residues. V was clipped by 0 bases and J by 10 bases; unmatched bases: 10. The CDR3 region is CAWSVRGRALGEQFF. The CDR3 DNA reads as TGTGCCTGGAGTGTACGCGGGAGGGCCTTGGGGGAGCAGTTCTTC.

This clonotype has a count of ten or more. The chain is built from TRBV10-2 and TRBJ2-3, with 10 bases fitting TRBD1. The CDR3 runs 15 residues. Germline lookup yields CDR1 WSHSY and CDR2 SAAADI. V dropped 6 bases and J dropped 6; count of bases not matched to a gene: 9. The DNA for the CDR3 is TGCGCCAGCAGAGCGTGGACAGGGGGACATGATACGCAGTATTTT. Encoded protein: CASRAWTGGHDTQYF.

CDR3 in DNA: TGCAGTGCTAGTTACGATGAGCAGTTCTTC. It codes for CSASYDEQFF. The chain is built from TRBV20-1 and TRBJ2-1; D is unclear. From germline, CDR1 is DFQATT and CDR2 SNEGSKA (reference sequence). The CDR3 has 10 residues. V shed 3 bases and J shed 8 bases, with 5 bases lying between them.

This clonotype has ten or more counts. The rearrangement links TRBV5-1 to TRBJ2-3; D might be TRBD1 (7 bases). The CDR3 has 16 amino acids. Germline values: CDR1 SGHRS, CDR2 YFSETQ. V lost 0 bases and J 5 bases, leaving 16 bases between the germline ends. CDR3 amino acids: CASSLVDRAAGDTQYF. The DNA of the CDR3 is TGCGCCAGCAGCTTGGTTGACAGGGCAGCGGGAGATACGCAGTATTTT.

Only a few counts were recorded for this clonotype. CDR3 sequence: CSVEGGLAGADTGETQYF. Written as DNA, the CDR3 is TGCAGCGTTGAGGGTGGTCTAGCGGGAGCCGATACAGGGGAGACCCAGTACTTC. This rearrangement joins TRBV29-1 to TRBJ2-5; 10 bases align to TRBD2. V trimming: 3 bases; J trimming: 5 bases; junction bases outside the gene matches: 18. The CDR3 spans 18 residues. Germline V CDR1 and CDR2: SQVTM, ANQGSEA.